The 30 T cell receptor beta chains below all came from one sample that was sequenced in a study of PD-1 blockade in classical Hodgkin lymphoma. All patients relapsed after autologous stem cell transplantation, and brentuximab vedotin exposure varied. Sequencing was performed with immunoSEQ multiplex PCR; in TCRdb, only in-frame clones are kept and a portion is missing. The sample has around 50,000 clones, around 93% seen once. This specimen was peripheral blood mononuclear cells (PBMCs), taken before the second cycle of nivolumab. The source of these receptors is a human donor with classical Hodgkin lymphoma.

The chain carries TRBV5-1 and TRBJ2-1, with a possible D match to TRBD2 (6 bases). Germline V gives CDR1 SGHRS, CDR2 YFSETQ. The CDR3 is made up of 17 amino acids. V dropped 0 bases and J dropped 1 base, with 14 bases sitting between them. DNA of the CDR3: TGCGCCAGCAGCTTGGGGGACTCAGGCTCGTCCTACAATGAGCAGTTCTTC. It yields the protein CASSLGDSGSSYNEQFF.

The chain uses TRBV19 and TRBJ1-5; D remains ambiguous. The CDR3 has 14 residues. Trimming removed 6 bases at V and 6 bases at J, with 15 bases between. Germline V CDR1 and CDR2: LNHDA, SQIVND (reference sequence). The CDR3 DNA reads as TGTGCCAGTAGGCCGTCATGGGATGGTCAGCCCCAGCATTTT. Its protein product is CASRPSWDGQPQHF.

The V call is TRBV25-1, the J call TRBJ1-6; 7 bases are shared with TRBD1. V dropped 3 bases and J dropped 2; count of bases not matched to a gene: 4. Germline V CDR1 and CDR2: MGHDK, SYGVNS. The CDR3 spans 16 residues. Written as DNA, the CDR3 is TGTGCCAGCAGTGACGCCGGGACAGCCTATAATTCACCCCTCCACTTT. It specifies CASSDAGTAYNSPLHF.

This chain joins TRBV12-5 and TRBJ1-5; TRBD1 might be the D (6 bases). The germline V gene has CDR1 LGHNT and CDR2 FRNRAP. Trimming took off 6 bases at V and 4 bases at J, with 7 bases between the two ends. The CDR3 runs to 12 residues. CDR3 DNA sequence: TGTGCTAGTGGAGGGGGGAATCAGCCCCAGCATTTT. It yields the protein CASGGGNQPQHF.

The V call is TRBV7-3, the J call TRBJ2-1; 16 nucleotides line up with TRBD2. The ends lost 1 base at V and 7 bases at J; junction bases unmatched: 10. Germline lookup yields CDR1 SGHTA and CDR2 FQGTGA. This CDR3 contains 19 residues. CDR3 sequence: CASSLSAPGTSGRGNEQFF. The CDR3, as DNA: TGTGCCAGCAGCTTAAGCGCCCCCGGGACTAGCGGGAGGGGGAATGAGCAGTTCTTC.

The V and J genes are TRBV9 and TRBJ1-2; D call uncertain. The CDR3 runs to 15 residues. Germline V gene lookup returns CDR1 SGDLS and CDR2 YYNGEE. Trimming cost V 0 bases and J 2 bases, with 11 bases left between them. The CDR3 reads CASSVDQTPNYGYTF. CDR3 DNA: TGTGCCAGCAGCGTAGATCAGACACCGAACTATGGCTACACCTTC.

The chain has TRBV9 and TRBJ1-3; D ambiguous. The CDR3 runs 15 residues. Germline CDR1 and CDR2: SGDLS and YYNGEE. V gave up 1 base and J gave up 4 bases, with 12 bases separating them. CDR3: CASSVHLAVGNTIYF. DNA for the CDR3: TGTGCCAGCAGCGTACACCTGGCGGTCGGAAACACCATATATTTT. Variable domain in full (rest from reference TRBV9 and TRBJ1-3): DSGVTQTPKHLITATGQRVTLRCSPRSGDLSVYWYQQSLDQGLQFLIQYYNGEERAKGNILERFSAQQFPDLHSELNLSSLELGDSALYFCASSVHLAVGNTIYFGEGSWLTVV.

The rearrangement uses TRBV4-1 and TRBJ2-7; D not resolved. The germline CDR1 and CDR2 sequences are MGHRA and YSYEKL. The CDR3 is 13 residues long. V was clipped by 0 bases and J by 7 bases, with 10 bases between them. Written as DNA, the CDR3 is TGCGCCAGCAGCCAAGATTCCCCTTGGGAGCAGTACTTC. Its protein product is CASSQDSPWEQYF.

The chain joins TRBV9 to TRBJ2-2, with 9 positions matching TRBD1. Trimming cost V 4 bases and J 6 bases; bases outside gene matches: 10. This CDR3 region has 16 residues. Per the germline V gene, CDR1 is SGDLS and CDR2 is YYNGEE. The CDR3 reads CASSPPRDRAPGELFF. The CDR3 nucleotides are TGTGCCAGCAGCCCCCCCCGGGACAGGGCTCCCGGGGAGCTGTTTTTT.

This clone was seen only once. The chain recombines TRBV7-9 with TRBJ1-2, with 11 bases lining up with TRBD1. There are 17 residues in the CDR3. Germline trimming cut 1 base from V and 1 base from J; bases unmatched to any gene: 5. Germline V gene sequence: CDR1 SEHNR, CDR2 FQNEAQ (reference sequence). CDR3 loop: CASSLEGDRGINYGYTF. The CDR3 nucleotides read TGTGCCAGCAGCTTAGAGGGGGACAGGGGGATTAACTATGGCTACACCTTC.

V usage is TRBV7-6 and J usage is TRBJ2-5, with D unresolved. V was clipped by 1 base and J by 4 bases, with 10 bases between them. This CDR3 spans 14 amino acids. The germline CDR1 and CDR2 sequences are SGHVS and FNYEAQ. CDR3 residues: CASSLGPGSETQYF. CDR3 in DNA: TGTGCCAGCAGCTTAGGCCCGGGTTCAGAGACCCAGTACTTC.

V usage is TRBV5-1 and J usage is TRBJ2-7, with TRBD2 identical over 7 bases. Germline values: CDR1 SGHRS, CDR2 YFSETQ. J lost 4 bases, V lost 0 bases, and 16 bases had no gene match. The CDR3 runs 18 residues. The CDR3 protein is CASSLGPSGETFSYEQYF. In DNA, the CDR3 is TGCGCCAGCAGCTTGGGTCCTAGCGGAGAAACCTTCTCGTACGAGCAGTACTTC.

The rearrangement links TRBV18 to TRBJ1-5; 8 bases are a match to TRBD1. Germline lookup yields CDR1 KGHSH and CDR2 LQKENI. CDR3 length equals 15 residues. V shed 3 bases and J 2 bases; nucleotides not matched to a gene: 3. The CDR3 region has the DNA TGTGCCAGCTCACCCGCGGGACAGGGCAATCAGCCCCAGCATTTT. Translation: CASSPAGQGNQPQHF.

The V call is TRBV27, the J call TRBJ1-4; 9 bases align to TRBD1. The germline gives CDR1 MNHEY, CDR2 SMNVEV (reference sequence). This CDR3 region has 19 residues. The junction had 16 bases not matched to a gene; V was cut back by 5 bases and J by 3 bases. The CDR3 nucleotides read TGTGCCAGCAGTACCGGGACAGGGTATGGGCCTGGAGCTAATGAAAAACTGTTTTTT. This gives the protein CASSTGTGYGPGANEKLFF.

The CDR3 region is CASSLDGTGEFNTEAFF. As DNA, the CDR3 is TGTGCCAGCAGCTTAGATGGGACAGGGGAATTCAACACTGAAGCTTTCTTT. The gene calls are TRBV11-2 and TRBJ1-1; 10 nucleotides agree with TRBD1. V shed 0 bases, J shed 2 bases, and the junction held 6 bases outside the gene matches. This CDR3 region has 17 residues. Germline V gene sequence: CDR1 SGHAT, CDR2 FQNNGV.

The chain uses TRBV7-7 and TRBJ2-3, with a possible D match to TRBD2 (5 bases). The CDR3 loop spans 15 amino acids. The V gene lost 1 base and the J gene lost 5 bases, with 13 bases spanning the gap. CDR1 SSHAT and CDR2 FNYEAQ come from the germline V gene (reference sequence). CDR3 coding DNA: TGTGCCAGCAGCTTAGAATCAGGTGGAGGAGATACGCAGTATTTT. It translates to CASSLESGGGDTQYF. Full variable domain (rest looked up from reference TRBV7-7 and TRBJ2-3): GAGVSQSPRYKVTKRGQDVTLRCDPISSHATLYWYQQALGQGPEFLTYFNYEAQPDKSGLPSDRFSAERPEGSISTLTIQRTEQRDSAMYRCASSLESGGGDTQYFGPGTRLTVL.

The chain links TRBV7-2 to TRBJ1-3, with D perhaps TRBD1 (5 bases). V was cut by 5 bases and J by 2 bases, with 16 bases left in between. CDR3 length equals 16 residues. Germline V lookup: CDR1 SGHTA, CDR2 FQGNSA. CDR3 loop: CASSLGSGTAGNTIYF. CDR3 DNA sequence: TGTGCCAGCAGCCTAGGGTCTGGGACGGCTGGAAACACCATATATTTT.

This rearrangement joins TRBV7-2 to TRBJ1-5; 9 bases agree with TRBD1. V lost 0 bases and J lost 2; bases outside the gene matches: 2. The CDR3 consists of 16 residues. Per germline, CDR1 SGHTA and CDR2 FQGNSA. CDR3 coding DNA: TGTGCCAGCAGCTTAGCTTGGACAGGGGGCAATCAGCCCCAGCATTTT. This codes for CASSLAWTGGNQPQHF. The variable domain in full, completed from reference TRBV7-2 and TRBJ1-5, reads GAGVSQSPSNKVTEKGKDVELRCDPISGHTALYWYRQSLGQGLEFLIYFQGNSAPDKSGLPSDRFSAERTGGSVSTLTIQRTQQEDSAVYLCASSLAWTGGNQPQHFGDGTRLSIL.

V and J are TRBV27 and TRBJ2-1; TRBD2 agrees at 10 bases. Germline assignment: CDR1 MNHEY and CDR2 SMNVEV (reference sequence). The CDR3 sequence is 18 residues long. After removal of 1 base from V and 0 bases from J, the junction contained 6 bases not matched to a gene. The CDR3 DNA follows: TGTGCCAGCAGTTTATTACTAGCGGGGTCAGGCTCCTACAATGAGCAGTTCTTC. Translating it yields CASSLLLAGSGSYNEQFF.

The chain combines TRBV25-1 with TRBJ2-3; D remains ambiguous. This CDR3 has 13 amino acids. Between the trimmed V and J ends, which lost 6 bases and 4 bases, there was a span of 11 bases. Germline-derived CDR1 and CDR2 are MGHDK and SYGVNS. The CDR3 DNA is TGTGCCAGCAGCGTCCGAAGAGCAGATACGCAGTATTTT. This codes for CASSVRRADTQYF.

The chain has TRBV2 and TRBJ2-5; 8 positions match TRBD1. This CDR3 is built from 14 residues. CDR1 is SNHLY, CDR2 FYNNEI, per germline. V was pared by 7 bases and J by 2 bases, with 6 bases of the junction left unmatched. CDR3 in amino acids: CASTRQGSQETQYF. The CDR3 nucleotides are TGTGCCAGCACCAGACAGGGGTCACAAGAGACCCAGTACTTC. The variable domain in full, with the rest retrieved from reference TRBV2 and TRBJ2-5, is EPEVTQTPSHQVTQMGQEVILRCVPISNHLYFYWYRQILGQKVEFLVSFYNNEISEKSEIFDDQFSVERPDGSNFTLKIRSTKLEDSAMYFCASTRQGSQETQYFGPGTRLLVL.

The table lists this clone with a few counts. The chain employs TRBV19 and TRBJ1-2; TRBD1 matches at 8 bases. Germline CDR1 reads LNHDA; CDR2 reads SQIVND (reference sequence). The V segment lost 7 bases and the J segment 8 bases; nucleotides outside the gene matches: 15. This CDR3 is 15 amino acids long. The CDR3 loop is CASKILQGAAEGYTF. CDR3 coding DNA: TGTGCCAGTAAGATACTCCAGGGGGCGGCGGAGGGCTACACCTTC. Full variable domain (remainder filled in from reference TRBV19 and TRBJ1-2): DGGITQSPKYLFRKEGQNVTLSCEQNLNHDAMYWYRQDPGQGLRLIYYSQIVNDFQKGDIAEGYSVSREKKESFPLTVTSAQKNPTAFYLCASKILQGAAEGYTFGSGTRLTVV.

In DNA, the CDR3 is TGTGCTAGTGGTTTCGCGGGGGGGCTCAATGAGCAGTTCTTC. Translating gives CASGFAGGLNEQFF. The V and J genes are TRBV12-5 and TRBJ2-1; 9 positions agree with TRBD2. Germline CDR1 reads LGHNT; CDR2 reads FRNRAP. The length of the CDR3 is 14 residues. J was trimmed by 6 bases and V by 3 bases; bases with no gene match: 3. Based on the CDR3 plus reference TRBV12-5 and TRBJ2-1, the full variable domain is DARVTQTPRHKVTEMGQEVTMRCQPILGHNTVFWYRQTMMQGLELLAYFRNRAPLDDSGMPKDRFSAEMPDATLATLKIQPSEPRDSAVYFCASGFAGGLNEQFFGPGTRLTVL.

This chain joins TRBV6-5 and TRBJ1-5; D gene uncertain. Germline values: CDR1 MNHEY, CDR2 SVGAGI. The V end lost 6 bases, the J end lost 7 bases, and 10 bases lay between the germline ends. There are 12 residues in the CDR3. CDR3 nucleotides: TGTGCCAGCAGGAGCGGAGGGCAGCCCCAGCATTTT. Its protein product is CASRSGGQPQHF.

The chain links TRBV20-1 to TRBJ2-5; no clear D gene. The CDR3 is 11 residues long. CDR1 is DFQATT and CDR2 is SNEGSKA in the germline V gene (reference sequence). The ends were cut back, 5 bases at V and 5 bases at J, with 9 bases in the middle. CDR3 sequence (DNA): TGCAGTGCTGACAAGCCGGAGACCCAGTACTTC. Translated: CSADKPETQYF.

The CDR3: CSVDGPGGETQYF. Here the CDR3 DNA reads TGCAGCGTTGATGGCCCGGGAGGGGAGACCCAGTACTTC. This chain links TRBV29-1 with TRBJ2-5; 8 bases are shared with TRBD2. Germline loops: CDR1 SQVTM, CDR2 ANQGSEA. Germline trimming cut 3 bases from V and 5 bases from J; bases unmatched to any gene: 5. The CDR3 is 13 residues long.

The chain joins TRBV2 to TRBJ1-2, with 8 nucleotides matching TRBD1. The trim removed 8 bases at V and 8 bases at J, leaving 22 bases unmatched. The CDR3 contains 17 residues. Germline values: CDR1 SNHLY, CDR2 FYNNEI. The CDR3 region is CASSIRITGGTGLGYTF. In DNA, the CDR3 is TGTGCCAGCTCGATTCGGATCACGGGGGGGACAGGCTTAGGCTACACCTTC.

The chain employs TRBV30 and TRBJ1-5, with 7 bases matching TRBD1. Trimming cost V 0 bases and J 1 base; bases outside gene matches: 6. This CDR3 is 16 amino acids long. Germline V gene lookup returns CDR1 GTSNPN and CDR2 SVGIG (reference sequence). CDR3 nucleotide sequence: TGTGCCTGGAGTGTTAGTCCAGGGGGAAGCAATCAGCCCCAGCATTTT. Translating it yields CAWSVSPGGSNQPQHF. Looking up the rest from reference TRBV30 and TRBJ1-5 gives the full variable domain: SQTIHQWPATLVQPVGSPLSLECTVEGTSNPNLYWYRQAAGRGLQLLFYSVGIGQISSEVPQNLSASRPQDRQFILSSKKLLLSDSGFYLCAWSVSPGGSNQPQHFGDGTRLSIL.

The chain is built from TRBV1 and TRBJ2-7; TRBD2, the table's D call, was not compared with the DNA. TRBV1 has pseudogene status. This CDR3 region has 13 residues. The chain's CDR3 is CTSSQDGPLEQYF. The CDR3 bases are TGCACCAGCAGCCAAGACGGTCCACTTGAGCAGTACTTC.

The chain uses TRBV27 and TRBJ2-7; D remains ambiguous. The CDR3 is 13 residues long. Trimming took off 0 bases at V and 3 bases at J, with 6 bases between the two ends. Germline loops: CDR1 MNHEY, CDR2 SMNVEV (reference sequence). The CDR3 region has the DNA TGTGCCAGCAGTTTATCGGAGCTCTACGAGCAGTACTTC. Protein product: CASSLSELYEQYF.